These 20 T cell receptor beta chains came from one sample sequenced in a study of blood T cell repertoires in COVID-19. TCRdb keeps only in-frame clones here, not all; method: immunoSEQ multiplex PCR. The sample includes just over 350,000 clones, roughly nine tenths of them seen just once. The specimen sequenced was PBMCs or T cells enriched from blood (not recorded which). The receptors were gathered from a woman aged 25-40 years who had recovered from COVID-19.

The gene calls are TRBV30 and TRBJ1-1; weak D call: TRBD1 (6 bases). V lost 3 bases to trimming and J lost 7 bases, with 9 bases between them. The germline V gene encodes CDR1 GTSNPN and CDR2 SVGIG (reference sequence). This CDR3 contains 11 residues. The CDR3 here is CAWSDRIEAFF. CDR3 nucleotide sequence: TGTGCCTGGAGCGACAGGATTGAAGCTTTCTTT.

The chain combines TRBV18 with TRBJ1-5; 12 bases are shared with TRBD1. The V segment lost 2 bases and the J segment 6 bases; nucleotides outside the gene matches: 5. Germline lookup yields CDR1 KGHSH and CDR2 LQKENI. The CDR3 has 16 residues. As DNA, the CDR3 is TGTGCCAGCTCACCATCGGGACAGGGGGCGGGTCAGCCCCAGCATTTT. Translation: CASSPSGQGAGQPQHF. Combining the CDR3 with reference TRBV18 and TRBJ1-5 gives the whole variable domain NAGVMQNPRHLVRRRGQEARLRCSPMKGHSHVYWYRQLPEEGLKFMVYLQKENIIDESGMPKERFSAEFPKEGPSILRIQQVVRGDSAAYFCASSPSGQGAGQPQHFGDGTRLSIL.

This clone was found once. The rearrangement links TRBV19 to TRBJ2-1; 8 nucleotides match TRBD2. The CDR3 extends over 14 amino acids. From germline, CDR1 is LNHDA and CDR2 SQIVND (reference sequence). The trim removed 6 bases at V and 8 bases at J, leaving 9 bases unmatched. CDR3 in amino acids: CASSLLAESDEQFF. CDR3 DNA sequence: TGTGCCAGTAGCCTACTAGCGGAGAGCGATGAGCAGTTCTTC.

CDR3 in DNA: TGTGCCAGCAGCGTAGCCGCTAGCGGGGGGCCCTTCTCCTACGAGCAGTACTTC. It is translated as CASSVAASGGPFSYEQYF. V usage is TRBV9 and J usage is TRBJ2-7; 11 bases map to TRBD2. J was trimmed by 0 bases and V by 0 bases; bases with no gene match: 8. The CDR3 covers 18 residues. CDR1 is SGDLS, CDR2 YYNGEE, per germline.

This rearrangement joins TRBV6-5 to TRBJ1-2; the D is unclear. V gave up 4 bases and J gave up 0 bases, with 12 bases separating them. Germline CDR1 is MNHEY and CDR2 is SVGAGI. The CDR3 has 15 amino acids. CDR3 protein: CASSSAAGSNYGYTF. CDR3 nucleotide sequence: TGTGCCAGCAGTTCGGCAGCAGGATCTAACTATGGCTACACCTTC.

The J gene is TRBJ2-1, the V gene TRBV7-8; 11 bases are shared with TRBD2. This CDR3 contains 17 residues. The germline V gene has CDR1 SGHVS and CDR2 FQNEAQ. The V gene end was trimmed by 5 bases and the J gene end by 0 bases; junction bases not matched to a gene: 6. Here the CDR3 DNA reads TGTGCCAGCAGCCCCAGGACTAGCGGGTCCTCCTACAATGAGCAGTTCTTC. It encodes CASSPRTSGSSYNEQFF.

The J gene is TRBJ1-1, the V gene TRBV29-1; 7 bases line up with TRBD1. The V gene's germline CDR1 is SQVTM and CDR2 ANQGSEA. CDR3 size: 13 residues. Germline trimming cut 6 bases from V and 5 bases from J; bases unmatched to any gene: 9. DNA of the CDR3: TGCAGCGTGGAAACAGGGGTGAGGACTGAAGCTTTCTTT. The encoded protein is CSVETGVRTEAFF.

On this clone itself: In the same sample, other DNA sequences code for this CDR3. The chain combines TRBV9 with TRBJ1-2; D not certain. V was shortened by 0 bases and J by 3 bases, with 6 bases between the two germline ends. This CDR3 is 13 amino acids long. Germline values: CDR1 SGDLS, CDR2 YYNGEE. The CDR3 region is CASSVGADYGYTF. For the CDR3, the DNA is TGTGCCAGCAGCGTAGGTGCAGACTATGGCTACACCTTC. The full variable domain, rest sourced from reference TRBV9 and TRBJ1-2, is DSGVTQTPKHLITATGQRVTLRCSPRSGDLSVYWYQQSLDQGLQFLIQYYNGEERAKGNILERFSAQQFPDLHSELNLSSLELGDSALYFCASSVGADYGYTFGSGTRLTVV.

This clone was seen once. The CDR3 coding sequence is TGTGCCAGCAGATATACAGGGGGCAATTCTGGCACCGGGGAGCTGTTTTTT. Amino acids: CASRYTGGNSGTGELFF. The V gene is TRBV7-9, the J gene TRBJ2-2; 9 bases are a match to TRBD1. CDR1 SEHNR and CDR2 FQNEAQ come from the germline V gene (reference sequence). CDR3 length: 17 residues. V trimming: 6 bases; J trimming: 4 bases; junction bases outside the gene matches: 12.

The CDR3 is CASSPGLANYEQYF. The CDR3 nucleotides read TGTGCCAGTAGCCCGGGACTAGCTAACTACGAGCAGTACTTC. V and J are TRBV19 and TRBJ2-7; 9 bases match TRBD2. Per the germline V gene, CDR1 is LNHDA and CDR2 is SQIVND (reference sequence). V shed 6 bases and J 3 bases; nucleotides not matched to a gene: 6. This CDR3 has 14 amino acids.

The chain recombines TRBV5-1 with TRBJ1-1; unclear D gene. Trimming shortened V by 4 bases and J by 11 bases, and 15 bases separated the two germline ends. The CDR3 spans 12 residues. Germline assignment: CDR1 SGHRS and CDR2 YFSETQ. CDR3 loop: CASSGERRGAFF. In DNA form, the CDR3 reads TGCGCCAGCAGCGGTGAAAGGAGAGGGGCTTTCTTT. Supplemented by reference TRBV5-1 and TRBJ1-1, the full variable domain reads KAGVTQTPRYLIKTRGQQVTLSCSPISGHRSVSWYQQTPGQGLQFLFEYFSETQRNKGNFPGRFSGRQFSNSRSEMNVSTLELGDSALYLCASSGERRGAFFGQGTRLTVV.

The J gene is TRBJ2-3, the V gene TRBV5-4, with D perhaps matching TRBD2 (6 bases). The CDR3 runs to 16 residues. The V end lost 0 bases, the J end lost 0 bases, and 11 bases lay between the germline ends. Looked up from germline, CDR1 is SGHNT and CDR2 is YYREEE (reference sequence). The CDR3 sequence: CASSLVPGRSTDTQYF. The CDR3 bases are TGTGCCAGCAGCTTGGTGCCAGGGAGGAGCACAGATACGCAGTATTTT.

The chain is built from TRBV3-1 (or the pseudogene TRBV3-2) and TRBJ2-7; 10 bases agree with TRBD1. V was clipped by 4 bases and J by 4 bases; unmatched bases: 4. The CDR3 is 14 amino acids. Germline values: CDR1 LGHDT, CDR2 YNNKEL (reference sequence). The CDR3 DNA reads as TGTGCCAGCAGCCCTCGGACAGGGGGATACGAGCAGTACTTC. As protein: CASSPRTGGYEQYF.

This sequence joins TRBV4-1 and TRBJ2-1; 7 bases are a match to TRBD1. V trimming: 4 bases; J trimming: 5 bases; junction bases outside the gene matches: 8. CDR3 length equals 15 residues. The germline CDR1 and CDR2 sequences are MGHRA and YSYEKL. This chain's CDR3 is CASSLPGTEHNEQFF. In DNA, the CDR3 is TGCGCCAGCAGCCTCCCCGGGACAGAACACAATGAGCAGTTCTTC.

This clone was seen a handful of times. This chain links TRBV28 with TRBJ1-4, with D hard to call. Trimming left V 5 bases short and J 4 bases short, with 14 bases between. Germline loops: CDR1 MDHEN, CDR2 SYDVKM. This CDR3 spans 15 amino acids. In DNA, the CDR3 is TGTGCCAGCAGTCTTCACCGGAGCTTTAATGAAAAACTGTTTTTT. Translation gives CASSLHRSFNEKLFF.

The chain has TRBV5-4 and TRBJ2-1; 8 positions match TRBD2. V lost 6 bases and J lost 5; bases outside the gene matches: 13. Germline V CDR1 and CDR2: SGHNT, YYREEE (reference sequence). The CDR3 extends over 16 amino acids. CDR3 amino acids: CASTLGAGAMNNEQFF. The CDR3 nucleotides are TGTGCCAGCACCCTGGGAGCGGGGGCCATGAACAATGAGCAGTTCTTC.

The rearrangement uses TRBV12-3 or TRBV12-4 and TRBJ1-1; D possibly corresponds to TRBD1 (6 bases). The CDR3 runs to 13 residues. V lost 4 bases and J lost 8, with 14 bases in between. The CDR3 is CASSSYQGKEAFF. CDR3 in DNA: TGTGCCAGCAGTTCGTACCAGGGGAAAGAAGCTTTCTTT.

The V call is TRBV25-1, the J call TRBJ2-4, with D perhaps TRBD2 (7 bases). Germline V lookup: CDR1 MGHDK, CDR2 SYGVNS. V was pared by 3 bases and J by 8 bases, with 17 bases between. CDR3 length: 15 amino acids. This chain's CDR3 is CASSDYRGAGDIQYF. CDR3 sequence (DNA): TGTGCCAGCAGTGACTATAGGGGGGCGGGAGACATTCAGTACTTC. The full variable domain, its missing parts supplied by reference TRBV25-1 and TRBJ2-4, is EADIYQTPRYLVIGTGKKITLECSQTMGHDKMYWYQQDPGMELHLIHYSYGVNSTEKGDLSSESTVSRIRTEHFPLTLESARPSHTSQYLCASSDYRGAGDIQYFGAGTRLSVL.

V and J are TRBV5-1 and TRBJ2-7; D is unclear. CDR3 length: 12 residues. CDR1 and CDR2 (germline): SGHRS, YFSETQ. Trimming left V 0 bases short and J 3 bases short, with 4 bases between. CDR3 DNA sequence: TGCGCCAGCAGCTTGGATCTCTACGAGCAGTACTTC. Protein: CASSLDLYEQYF.

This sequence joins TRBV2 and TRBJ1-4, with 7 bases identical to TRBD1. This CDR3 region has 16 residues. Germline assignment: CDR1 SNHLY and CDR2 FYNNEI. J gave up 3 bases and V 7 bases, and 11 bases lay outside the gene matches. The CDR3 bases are TGTGCCAGCACCCGGACAGGACCGGTGCCTAATGAAAAACTGTTTTTT. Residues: CASTRTGPVPNEKLFF.